These 29 T cell receptor beta chains came from one sample sequenced in a study of T cells in Graves' hyperthyroidism and ophthalmopathy. Amplified regions were TCR beta CDR3 sequences from RNA transcripts. The HTBI primer set served for first-round RT-PCR of the TCR CDR3. Via MiXCR, TCRdb re-called the multiplex PCR reads, giving one row per CDR3 protein. The sample carries almost 500,000 distinct CDR3 sequences, roughly 22% recorded once. The material sequenced was blood. The receptors derive from a woman between 65 and 79 years old with Graves' ophthalmopathy.

A few counts support this clonotype. The J gene is TRBJ1-4, the V gene TRBV28; D is uncertain. Trimming stripped 6 bases from V and 1 base from J, with 18 bases between. This CDR3 contains 17 residues. Germline V gives CDR1 MDHEN, CDR2 SYDVKM. CDR3 region: CASRPHIGRVTNEKLFF. The CDR3 nucleotides are TGTGCCAGCAGACCACATATCGGAAGGGTAACTAATGAAAAACTGTTTTTT.

This clonotype was observed many times. J is TRBJ2-7 and V is TRBV7-9, with TRBD2 as a possible D gene (6 bases). Germline V gene lookup returns CDR1 SEHNR and CDR2 FQNEAQ (reference sequence). The CDR3 totals 14 residues. Deletions cut 7 bases from V and 6 bases from J, with 19 bases between. The DNA of the CDR3 is TGTGCCAGCAACTGGGGCGGGATGGAGAGCGAGCAGTACTTC. This translates into CASNWGGMESEQYF.

The chain combines TRBV27 with TRBJ2-2; 8 nucleotides align to TRBD2. J was trimmed by 4 bases and V by 5 bases; bases with no gene match: 9. This CDR3 spans 16 amino acids. The germline V gene has CDR1 MNHEY and CDR2 SMNVEV (reference sequence). Here the CDR3 reads CASSPLSGRITGELFF. Here the CDR3 DNA reads TGTGCCAGCAGTCCCCTCAGCGGGAGAATCACCGGGGAGCTGTTTTTT.

V gene TRBV20-1 combines with J gene TRBJ2-7, with D unresolved. The CDR3 consists of 11 residues. The germline gives CDR1 DFQATT, CDR2 SNEGSKA (reference sequence). V lost 6 bases, J lost 6 bases, and 12 bases lay in between. The CDR3 sequence is CSAKTVPEQYF. CDR3 DNA: TGCAGTGCCAAGACTGTACCCGAGCAGTACTTC.

This clonotype showed up just a few times. The rearrangement links TRBV7-9 to TRBJ1-6, with no clear D. Deletions cut 4 bases from V and 9 bases from J, with 10 bases between. Germline loops: CDR1 SEHNR, CDR2 FQNEAQ (reference sequence). CDR3 length: 13 amino acids. In DNA, the CDR3 is TGTGCCAGCAGCTCAATATCGTCTTCACCCCTCCACTTT. As protein: CASSSISSSPLHF. Supplemented by reference TRBV7-9 and TRBJ1-6, the full variable domain reads DTGVSQNPRHKITKRGQNVTFRCDPISEHNRLYWYRQTLGQGPEFLTYFQNEAQLEKSRLLSDRFSAERPKGSFSTLEIQRTEQGDSAMYLCASSSISSSPLHFGNGTRLTVT.

The chain is built from TRBV6-9 and TRBJ2-2, with no clear D. The V gene lost 5 bases and the J gene lost 2 bases, with 15 bases spanning the gap. The germline V gene has CDR1 MNHGY and CDR2 SVAAGI. CDR3 length: 16 amino acids. This CDR3 reads CASSVLRTSNTGELFF. CDR3 coding DNA: TGTGCCAGCAGTGTACTTCGTACCTCTAACACCGGGGAGCTGTTTTTT.

The chain is built from TRBV20-1 and TRBJ2-2, with 8 positions matching TRBD2. The CDR3 has 15 amino acids. Germline CDR1 reads DFQATT; CDR2 reads SNEGSKA (reference sequence). Trimming at V came to 0 bases and at J to 5 bases, leaving 5 bases not matched to a gene. The CDR3 DNA reads as TGCAGTGCTAGAGATCCGGGGGGGAATACCGGGGAGCTGTTTTTT. Amino acid sequence: CSARDPGGNTGELFF.

The genes are TRBV11-3 and TRBJ2-1; D is ambiguous. There are 13 residues in the CDR3. V was cut by 4 bases and J by 5 bases, with 9 bases left in between. Germline CDR1 is SGHNT and CDR2 is YENEEA. CDR3 region: CASSSTLDNEQFF. The CDR3 DNA follows: TGTGCCAGCAGCTCGACCTTGGACAATGAGCAGTTCTTC.

The V and J genes are TRBV3-1 and TRBJ2-7; tentatively, D is TRBD1 (5 bases). The CDR3 has 15 amino acids. The V end was cut by 8 bases, the J end by 6 bases, with 23 bases between. Germline lookup yields CDR1 LGHDT and CDR2 YNNKEL (reference sequence). This CDR3 is CASSPGLGRASEQYF. CDR3 sequence (DNA): TGTGCCAGCTCACCAGGTCTTGGCAGGGCATCCGAGCAGTACTTC.

The rearrangement joins TRBV7-2 to TRBJ2-7; D is undetermined. V was pared by 5 bases and J by 5 bases, with 7 bases between. CDR3 size: 11 residues. Germline CDR1 is SGHTA and CDR2 is FQGNSA. The CDR3 here is CASSQWDEQYF. CDR3 DNA sequence: TGTGCCAGCAGCCAGTGGGACGAGCAGTACTTC.

This clonotype was detected only a few times. The chain joins TRBV3-1 to TRBJ1-2, with a weak D call TRBD1 (6 bases). The CDR3 contains 17 residues. Trimming removed 5 bases at V and 0 bases at J, with 19 bases between. Looked up from germline, CDR1 is LGHDT and CDR2 is YNNKEL (reference sequence). The CDR3 reads CASSGTAGELPNYGYTF. CDR3 bases: TGTGCCAGCAGCGGGACGGCAGGGGAATTACCTAACTATGGCTACACCTTC.

A few counts support this clonotype. The CDR3 DNA reads TGCAGTGCTAGTCCTAGCGGAGGGTTAGCAGATACGCAGTATTTT. Its protein product is CSASPSGGLADTQYF. The rearrangement joins TRBV20-1 to TRBJ2-3, with TRBD2 matching over 7 bases. The length of the CDR3 is 15 residues. With 3 bases clipped from V and 4 bases from J, the junction kept 10 bases outside the gene matches. CDR1 DFQATT and CDR2 SNEGSKA come from the germline V gene (reference sequence).

This clonotype was counted many times. The chain recombines TRBV28 with TRBJ1-1, with 7 positions matching TRBD1. V lost 2 bases to trimming and J lost 4 bases; unmatched junction nucleotides: 4. The CDR3 is 14 amino acids. Per germline, CDR1 MDHEN and CDR2 SYDVKM. The CDR3: CASSLRDRVTEAFF. CDR3 nucleotide sequence: TGTGCCAGCAGTTTAAGGGACAGAGTCACTGAAGCTTTCTTT.

This clonotype was seen repeatedly, ten times or more. This sequence joins TRBV12-3 or TRBV12-4 and TRBJ1-3; D is unclear. V gave up 2 bases and J gave up 2 bases, with 7 bases separating them. The CDR3 spans 14 residues. The CDR3 loop reads CASSLMHTGNTIYF. CDR3 DNA sequence: TGTGCCAGCAGTTTAATGCACACTGGAAACACCATATATTTT.

This clonotype was seen a handful of times. Here the CDR3 reads CASSFWGLNTEAFF. Written as DNA, the CDR3 is TGTGCCAGCAGTTTTTGGGGGCTGAACACTGAAGCTTTCTTT. V gene TRBV27 combines with J gene TRBJ1-1; maybe TRBD1 (6 bases). Per germline, CDR1 MNHEY and CDR2 SMNVEV (reference sequence). V lost 3 bases and J lost 0, with 8 bases in between. The length of the CDR3 is 14 residues.

The chain combines TRBV28 with TRBJ2-5, with D maybe TRBD2 (6 bases). The CDR3 has 17 residues. V was clipped by 6 bases and J by 2 bases, with 22 bases between them. CDR1 MDHEN and CDR2 SYDVKM come from the germline V gene. The CDR3 spells CASSVGSLPGGQETQYF. The CDR3 bases are TGTGCCAGCAGCGTAGGTTCGCTCCCAGGAGGGCAAGAGACCCAGTACTTC.

The gene calls are TRBV5-1 and TRBJ2-7, with 9 bases that match TRBD2. Germline-derived CDR1 and CDR2 are SGHRS and YFSETQ. The CDR3 is 15 amino acids. V trimming: 0 bases; J trimming: 2 bases; junction bases outside the gene matches: 3. CDR3 region: CASSLVLAGPYEQYF. The CDR3 DNA reads as TGCGCCAGCAGCTTGGTACTAGCGGGCCCCTACGAGCAGTACTTC.

This clonotype has a handful of counts. V and J are TRBV4-1 and TRBJ2-1, with D hard to call. The CDR3 loop spans 13 amino acids. The V end was cut by 1 base, the J end by 7 bases, with 8 bases between. Germline assignment: CDR1 MGHRA and CDR2 YSYEKL. The CDR3 sequence is CASSQGVANEQFF. CDR3 DNA: TGCGCCAGCAGCCAAGGCGTGGCTAATGAGCAGTTCTTC.

This clonotype was seen a handful of times. The chain employs TRBV7-2 and TRBJ2-2; 9 positions match TRBD1. Germline trimming cut 10 bases from V and 4 bases from J; bases unmatched to any gene: 13. This CDR3 spans 16 amino acids. Germline-derived CDR1 and CDR2 are SGHTA and FQGNSA. The CDR3 DNA reads TGTGCCACCAGTGTACACCCGGGACAGGGCACCGGGGAGCTGTTTTTT. Translation: CATSVHPGQGTGELFF.

The chain joins TRBV24-1 to TRBJ2-1; 9 bases map to TRBD2. The CDR3 sequence is 16 residues long. Germline V CDR1 and CDR2: KGHDR, SFDVKD. V dropped 4 bases and J dropped 0; count of bases not matched to a gene: 3. The CDR3 nucleotides read TGTGCCACCAGTGACCCAGCGGGAGGCTCCTACAATGAGCAGTTCTTC. As protein: CATSDPAGGSYNEQFF.

At least ten counts were recorded for this clonotype. The chain recombines TRBV11-2 with TRBJ1-1, with D hard to call. From germline, CDR1 is SGHAT and CDR2 FQNNGV. Deletions cut 0 bases from V and 3 bases from J, with 8 bases between. This CDR3 is 14 amino acids long. Here the CDR3 DNA reads TGTGCCAGCAGCTTAGAAAGTAGTTACACTGAAGCTTTCTTT. It specifies CASSLESSYTEAFF. The full variable domain, in which reference TRBV11-2 and TRBJ1-1 provide the parts outside the CDR3, is EAGVAQSPRYKIIEKRQSVAFWCNPISGHATLYWYQQILGQGPKLLIQFQNNGVVDDSQLPKDRFSAERLKGVDSTLKIQPAKLEDSAVYLCASSLESSYTEAFFGQGTRLTVV.

In this sample, this clonotype turned up once. V and J are TRBV19 and TRBJ2-4, with 8 positions matching TRBD2. CDR1 and CDR2 (germline): LNHDA, SQIVND (reference sequence). The J segment lost 6 bases and the V segment lost 10 bases, leaving 2 bases of the junction unmatched. The CDR3 spans 11 residues. DNA of the CDR3: TGTGCCACCCGGGGGGGAAACATTCAGTACTTC. Its protein product is CATRGGNIQYF. The whole variable domain, filled in from reference TRBV19 and TRBJ2-4, reads DGGITQSPKYLFRKEGQNVTLSCEQNLNHDAMYWYRQDPGQGLRLIYYSQIVNDFQKGDIAEGYSVSREKKESFPLTVTSAQKNPTAFYLCATRGGNIQYFGAGTRLSVL.

This clonotype was seen only a few times. The chain is built from TRBV5-1 and TRBJ2-3; 9 bases align to TRBD2. Germline V gene lookup returns CDR1 SGHRS and CDR2 YFSETQ. V gave up 4 bases and J gave up 2 bases; unmatched junction bases: 11. The CDR3 consists of 17 residues. CDR3 sequence (DNA): TGCGCCAGCAGCCGAACAACGACTAGCGGCTTCACAGATACGCAGTATTTT. This sequence encodes CASSRTTTSGFTDTQYF. The whole variable domain, filled in from reference TRBV5-1 and TRBJ2-3, reads KAGVTQTPRYLIKTRGQQVTLSCSPISGHRSVSWYQQTPGQGLQFLFEYFSETQRNKGNFPGRFSGRQFSNSRSEMNVSTLELGDSALYLCASSRTTTSGFTDTQYFGPGTRLTVL.

This clonotype was found a few times. The V and J genes are TRBV2 and TRBJ1-4, with D unclear. The germline gives CDR1 SNHLY, CDR2 FYNNEI. The CDR3 is 14 amino acids. V was clipped by 7 bases and J by 5 bases, with 14 bases between them. The CDR3 DNA is TGTGCCAGCAATCCGGAGCCTTTGAATGAAAAACTGTTTTTT. Its protein is CASNPEPLNEKLFF.

This chain links TRBV5-1 with TRBJ2-2; TRBD2 matches 12 bases. This CDR3 comprises 17 residues. Germline assignment: CDR1 SGHRS and CDR2 YFSETQ. After removal of 0 bases from V and 6 bases from J, the junction contained 6 bases not matched to a gene. CDR3 nucleotides: TGCGCCAGCAGCTTGGCAGCTAGCGGGAGGGCCGCCGGGGAGCTGTTTTTT. Protein: CASSLAASGRAAGELFF.

V gene TRBV7-2 combines with J gene TRBJ2-5; 12 bases align to TRBD2. Germline V lookup: CDR1 SGHTA, CDR2 FQGNSA. The V gene end was trimmed by 4 bases and the J gene end by 6 bases; junction bases not matched to a gene: 18. The CDR3 runs to 19 residues. The CDR3 loop is CASSYDFPQTSGRGKTQYF. The CDR3 DNA sequence: TGTGCCAGCAGCTACGACTTTCCCCAGACTAGCGGGAGAGGGAAGACCCAGTACTTC.

The chain combines TRBV28 with TRBJ1-5; no reliable D call. The CDR3 loop spans 15 amino acids. V lost 3 bases and J 1 base, leaving 10 bases between the germline ends. The V gene's germline CDR1 is MDHEN and CDR2 SYDVKM. The CDR3 sequence: CASSFGQVSNQPQHF. The CDR3 DNA follows: TGTGCCAGCAGTTTTGGGCAGGTCAGCAATCAGCCCCAGCATTTT.

The rearrangement uses TRBV28 and TRBJ2-5; D may correspond to TRBD1 or TRBD2 (5 bases each). Trimming cost V 4 bases and J 5 bases, with 14 bases left between them. Germline-derived CDR1 and CDR2 are MDHEN and SYDVKM. This CDR3 spans 14 amino acids. CDR3 DNA: TGTGCCAGCAGTTCTCTCGGGGCTTTGGAGACCCAGTACTTC. Residues: CASSSLGALETQYF.

In its sample, this clonotype was seen many times. This chain joins TRBV28 and TRBJ1-2; D remains ambiguous. V was cut by 3 bases and J by 0 bases, with 14 bases left in between. This CDR3 has 16 amino acids. Germline-derived CDR1 and CDR2 are MDHEN and SYDVKM. CDR3 nucleotides: TGTGCCAGCAGTTTTATGACTCCCTTAGCTAACTATGGCTACACCTTC. Protein: CASSFMTPLANYGYTF.